One and the same sample provided the 32 T cell receptor beta chains below, sequenced in a study of blood T cells in healthy people across ages. Sample-barcoded 5' priming and a J-beta primer mix drove a second PCR of about 6 to 12 cycles. TCRdb re-called the 5' RACE reads through MiXCR, storing one row per CDR3 protein. The table includes over 500,000 distinct CDR3 sequences, roughly half detected once. Sequencing input: blood. The receptors stem from a woman older than 75 in good health.

The V and J genes are TRBV2 and TRBJ1-1; D is ambiguous. Germline-derived CDR1 and CDR2 are SNHLY and FYNNEI. This CDR3 is 14 amino acids long. Trimming removed 1 base at V and 7 bases at J, with 13 bases between. The CDR3 DNA sequence: TGTGCCAGCAGTGAAGGGGTGAATAGTAGTGAAGCTTTCTTT. It specifies CASSEGVNSSEAFF.

As regards this clonotype: Being one base from a much bigger clone, this may be a read error. The chain uses TRBV20-1 and TRBJ2-7; TRBD1 aligns across 8 bases. Near its end, the DNA agrees better with TRBJ2-5, so the J call may be wrong. Per the germline V gene, CDR1 is DFQATT and CDR2 is SNEGSKA (reference sequence). The CDR3 extends over 12 amino acids. The CDR3 loop is CSVVDRDKTQYF. The DNA for the CDR3 is TGCAGCGTCGTGGACAGGGACAAGACCCAGTACTTC.

This clonotype has ten or more counts. V usage is TRBV2 and J usage is TRBJ2-1; 9 positions match TRBD1. V lost 6 bases, J lost 15 bases, and 12 bases stayed unmatched. The CDR3 loop spans 13 amino acids. Germline lookup yields CDR1 SNHLY and CDR2 FYNNEI. Here the CDR3 reads CASRLGQGTVLFF. The CDR3 nucleotides read TGTGCCAGCAGACTTGGACAGGGGACGGTACTGTTCTTC.

For the CDR3, the DNA is TGCGCCAGCAGCCAAGCAGGAGTTAATAGGTTGAACACTGAAGCTTTCTTT. Amino acids: CASSQAGVNRLNTEAFF. This chain joins TRBV4-1 and TRBJ1-1, with D uncertain. The V end lost 1 base, the J end lost 0 bases, and 15 bases lay between the germline ends. The CDR3 is 17 residues long. Germline CDR1 reads MGHRA; CDR2 reads YSYEKL.

In this sample, this clonotype turned up many times. This CDR3 reads CATTPTAETQYF. In DNA, the CDR3 is TGTGCCACCACACCCACGGCTGAGACCCAGTACTTC. This chain links TRBV2 with TRBJ2-5; D is unresolved. Germline V lookup: CDR1 SNHLY, CDR2 FYNNEI. The CDR3 spans 12 residues. Trimming pared 10 bases from V and 5 bases from J, leaving 14 bases between.

V usage is TRBV7-8 and J usage is TRBJ2-5, with a tentative D call TRBD1 (6 bases). CDR3 length: 13 residues. Germline V gene data show CDR1 as SGHVS and CDR2 as FQNEAQ. Trimming stripped 9 bases from V and 5 bases from J, with 16 bases between. The CDR3, as DNA: TGTGCCAGTAGAGGGGGAGCGGTGGAGACCCAGTACTTC. Protein: CASRGGAVETQYF.

The chain is built from TRBV28 and TRBJ2-3; D possibly uses TRBD1 or TRBD2 (6 bases each). Germline CDR1 and CDR2: MDHEN and SYDVKM. V gave up 8 bases and J gave up 6 bases, with 18 bases separating them. This CDR3 has 14 residues. Here the CDR3 DNA reads TGTGCCAGCTCGGCACGGGGGCGGTCGGATACGCAGTATTTT. This gives the protein CASSARGRSDTQYF.

This clonotype was recorded at least ten times. The J gene is TRBJ1-2, the V gene TRBV28, with TRBD1 identical over 9 bases. With 6 bases clipped from V and 2 bases from J, the junction kept 7 bases outside the gene matches. The CDR3 runs to 15 residues. Germline-derived CDR1 and CDR2 are MDHEN and SYDVKM. The CDR3 sequence: CASSLGGTGNYGYTF. The CDR3 DNA is TGTGCCAGCAGCCTTGGGGGGACAGGGAACTATGGCTACACCTTC.

The chain is built from TRBV4-1 and TRBJ2-7, with a possible D match to TRBD2 (5 bases). CDR1 and CDR2 from the germline V gene are MGHRA and YSYEKL. Trimming took 3 bases from V and 2 from J, leaving 17 bases between them. There are 16 residues in the CDR3. The CDR3 reads CASSQGYSGSPYEQYF. The CDR3 nucleotides read TGCGCCAGCAGCCAGGGCTACAGCGGTAGTCCCTACGAGCAGTACTTC.

To note about this clonotype: A single base separates this from a much larger clone, so it may be a read error. This sequence joins TRBV27 and TRBJ2-6; D assignment may be TRBD1 or TRBD2 (5 bases each). CDR3 length equals 17 residues. The V gene's germline CDR1 is MNHEY and CDR2 SMNVEV (reference sequence). The DNA for the CDR3 is TGTGCCAGCAGTTTATATGTCCGGGGCTCTGGGGCCGACGTCCTGACTTTC. This encodes CASSLYVRGSGADVLTF.

This clonotype was detected ten times or more. The V gene is TRBV20-1, the J gene TRBJ2-5, with 10 bases lining up with TRBD2. From germline, CDR1 is DFQATT and CDR2 SNEGSKA (reference sequence). Trimming removed 1 base from V and 11 bases from J; junction bases left unmatched: 10. The CDR3 is 14 amino acids. The CDR3 coding sequence is TGCAGTGCTAGAGTGTCTAGCGGGAGTCTCGGGCAGTACTTC. Residues: CSARVSSGSLGQYF.

This clonotype was counted ten times or more. The V gene is TRBV28, the J gene TRBJ2-5; the D gene is possibly TRBD1 (6 bases). CDR3 length: 15 residues. Germline values: CDR1 MDHEN, CDR2 SYDVKM. Trimming cost V 5 bases and J 5 bases, with 18 bases left between them. The CDR3 here is CASSPMTGPDETQYF. The CDR3 nucleotides read TGTGCCAGCAGTCCAATGACAGGACCAGACGAGACCCAGTACTTC.

As regards this clonotype: A much larger clone is a single base away; this may be a read error. This sequence joins TRBV28 and TRBJ2-4; D possibly uses TRBD1 or TRBD2 (6 bases each). Germline V lookup: CDR1 MDHEN, CDR2 SYDVKM. This CDR3 region has 16 residues. CDR3 in amino acids: CASSGGGRLAINIQYF. In DNA, the CDR3 is TGTGCCAGCAGTGGAGGGGGACGCCTAGCCATAAACATTCAGTACTTC.

The chain couples TRBV25-1 to TRBJ1-2, with D unclear. This CDR3 is built from 12 residues. Trimming removed 3 bases from V and 8 bases from J, with 10 bases in between. Per germline, CDR1 MGHDK and CDR2 SYGVNS. The CDR3 loop reads CASSEEGFGYTF. The CDR3 DNA reads TGTGCCAGCAGTGAGGAGGGTTTCGGCTACACCTTC.

J is TRBJ2-6 and V is TRBV6-5; TRBD2 might be the D (6 bases). V shed 2 bases and J shed 0 bases, with 11 bases lying between them. The CDR3 runs 17 residues. Germline lookup yields CDR1 MNHEY and CDR2 SVGAGI. The CDR3 coding sequence is TGTGCCAGCAGTTACCGAGGAGGGACCTCTGGGGCCAACGTCCTGACTTTC. Its protein is CASSYRGGTSGANVLTF.

This clonotype has a count of ten or more. The chain carries TRBV10-3 and TRBJ2-7; 10 bases map to TRBD2. This CDR3 has 16 residues. J gave up 0 bases and V 5 bases, and 7 bases lay outside the gene matches. Germline V gene sequence: CDR1 ENHRY, CDR2 SYGVKD. CDR3 DNA: TGTGCCATCAGTTCAGCCCTAGCGGGAGACTCCTACGAGCAGTACTTC. Its protein is CAISSALAGDSYEQYF.

The V gene is TRBV18, the J gene TRBJ2-5, with 9 bases matching TRBD1. With the DNA end fitting TRBJ2-7 better, the J assignment may be wrong. This CDR3 region has 15 residues. CDR1 is KGHSH, CDR2 LQKENI, per germline. This CDR3 is CASSPGTGLTDEQYF. The DNA of the CDR3 is TGTGCCAGCTCACCAGGGACAGGGCTTACCGACGAGCAGTACTTC.

The chain employs TRBV7-2 and TRBJ2-5; tentatively, D is TRBD2 (7 bases). This CDR3 is built from 12 residues. The V end was cut by 5 bases, the J end by 13 bases, with 17 bases between. Germline V gene sequence: CDR1 SGHTA, CDR2 FQGNSA. In nucleotides, the CDR3 is TGTGCCAGCAGCAACCCCGGGGGGCCCCTGTACTTC. It encodes CASSNPGGPLYF.

The chain carries TRBV6-5 and TRBJ2-3; a possible D gene is TRBD1 (6 bases). CDR1 MNHEY and CDR2 SVGAGI come from the germline V gene. The V end was cut by 5 bases, the J end by 5 bases, with 14 bases between. The CDR3 consists of 14 residues. DNA for the CDR3: TGTGCCAGCAGTCTAACTCAGGGGAGAGATACGCAGTATTTT. Translating gives CASSLTQGRDTQYF.

The chain combines TRBV27 with TRBJ2-7; the D gene is possibly TRBD2 (5 bases). V was cut by 4 bases and J by 5 bases, with 12 bases left in between. The germline gives CDR1 MNHEY, CDR2 SMNVEV (reference sequence). The CDR3 totals 13 residues. The CDR3 nucleotides read TGTGCCAGCAGTTACACGGGGTCCCACGAGCAGTACTTC. Its translation: CASSYTGSHEQYF.

The chain's CDR3 is CASSPLDRVGEKLFF. As DNA, the CDR3 is TGCGCCAGCAGCCCCCTCGACAGGGTGGGTGAAAAACTGTTTTTT. The V call is TRBV5-1, the J call TRBJ1-4; TRBD1 matches 7 bases. The CDR3 totals 15 residues. CDR1 is SGHRS, CDR2 YFSETQ, per germline. V was clipped by 4 bases and J by 7 bases; unmatched bases: 10.

This clonotype was observed many times. J is TRBJ2-3 and V is TRBV27; TRBD1 might be the D (6 bases). CDR3 length: 16 amino acids. Germline V gene lookup returns CDR1 MNHEY and CDR2 SMNVEV (reference sequence). The V gene lost 5 bases and the J gene lost 4 bases, with 19 bases spanning the gap. The CDR3 region is CASSRSTGQTADTQYF. The CDR3 DNA reads TGTGCCAGCAGTCGGTCTACAGGGCAAACAGCAGATACGCAGTATTTT.

This clonotype occurred a few times. The V and J genes are TRBV4-3 and TRBJ2-4, with 8 bases identical to TRBD1. Germline values: CDR1 LGHNA, CDR2 YSLEER. The CDR3 spans 16 residues. After removal of 0 bases from V and 9 bases from J, the junction contained 10 bases not matched to a gene. CDR3 DNA sequence: TGCGCCAGCAGCCAAGACTGGGCAGGGGGCCTTGGCATTCAGTACTTC. Translated, it gives CASSQDWAGGLGIQYF.

J is TRBJ2-5 and V is TRBV6-1; D not certain. The CDR3 has 14 residues. Trimming removed 2 bases from V and 2 bases from J, with 9 bases in between. Germline-derived CDR1 and CDR2 are MNHNS and SASEGT. The CDR3 DNA is TGTGCCAGCAGTGAATGGCAGGAGCAAGAGACCCAGTACTTC. As protein: CASSEWQEQETQYF.

This chain uses TRBV29-1 with TRBJ1-2; D possibly corresponds to TRBD1 (5 bases). Germline assignment: CDR1 SQVTM and CDR2 ANQGSEA. V was cut by 2 bases and J by 6 bases, with 13 bases left in between. The CDR3 is 13 residues long. The CDR3 DNA is TGCAGCGTTGAATCAGGGTTGAGGGATGGCTACACCTTC. It specifies CSVESGLRDGYTF. The full variable domain, in which reference TRBV29-1 and TRBJ1-2 provide the parts outside the CDR3, is SAVISQKPSRDICQRGTSLTIQCQVDSQVTMMFWYRQQPGQSLTLIATANQGSEATYESGFVIDKFPISRPNLTFSTLTVSNMSPEDSSIYLCSVESGLRDGYTFGSGTRLTVV.

The chain recombines TRBV9 with TRBJ2-7; 7 bases are shared with TRBD2. The CDR3 length is 16 residues. Trimming cost V 4 bases and J 7 bases; bases outside gene matches: 17. Germline CDR1 is SGDLS and CDR2 is YYNGEE. CDR3 DNA: TGTGCCAGCAGCCCGGGAGGAGCGGGCGGCTACAATGAGCAGTACTTC. Amino acids: CASSPGGAGGYNEQYF.

This clonotype showed up just a few times. This chain uses TRBV9 with TRBJ2-2, with D possibly called TRBD1 or TRBD2 (5 bases each). Germline-derived CDR1 and CDR2 are SGDLS and YYNGEE. V was shortened by 4 bases and J by 3 bases, with 10 bases between the two germline ends. The length of the CDR3 is 14 residues. In DNA, the CDR3 is TGTGCCAGCAGCCGGGGCCTCGACACCGGGGAGCTGTTTTTT. It translates to CASSRGLDTGELFF.

To note about this clonotype: A single base separates this from a much larger clone, so it may be a read error. The V and J genes are TRBV5-1 and TRBJ2-7, with a possible D match to TRBD2 (5 bases). Germline V gives CDR1 SGHRS, CDR2 YFSETQ. CDR3 length: 16 amino acids. The ends were cut back, 0 bases at V and 10 bases at J, with 23 bases in the middle. In DNA form, the CDR3 reads TGCGCCAGCAGCTTGGTTTCGGGAAACGGCAGAGAGACCCAGTACGTC. Amino acids: CASSLVSGNGRETQYV.

This clonotype was detected only a few times. The genes are TRBV10-2 and TRBJ2-7; 7 bases line up with TRBD1. V shed 8 bases and J 3 bases; nucleotides not matched to a gene: 4. Germline V lookup: CDR1 WSHSY, CDR2 SAAADI. This CDR3 comprises 12 residues. CDR3 amino acids: CASGAGGYEQYF. Written as DNA, the CDR3 is TGCGCCAGCGGGGCAGGGGGCTACGAGCAGTACTTC.

In its sample, this clonotype was seen many times. This chain connects TRBV3-1 to TRBJ2-7; TRBD2 is a possible D gene (6 bases). Per germline, CDR1 LGHDT and CDR2 YNNKEL (reference sequence). This CDR3 contains 14 residues. Trimming took 0 bases from V and 6 from J, leaving 12 bases between them. CDR3: CASSQDPGTLEQYF. The CDR3 nucleotides are TGTGCCAGCAGCCAAGACCCAGGGACTCTCGAGCAGTACTTC.

This clonotype was found a few times. The chain links TRBV11-2 to TRBJ2-3; D gene uncertain. There are 15 residues in the CDR3. The V and J ends lost 6 bases and 3 bases respectively, with 16 bases between them. CDR1 and CDR2 from the germline V gene are SGHAT and FQNNGV. The CDR3 DNA reads TGTGCCAGCAGATCGACGGGTTATGAGACAGATACGCAGTATTTT. Protein sequence: CASRSTGYETDTQYF.

The chain uses TRBV12-3 or TRBV12-4 and TRBJ1-2; unclear D gene. CDR3 length equals 12 residues. V was clipped by 5 bases and J by 7 bases, with 11 bases between them. The CDR3 is CASSRTTGGYTF. DNA of the CDR3: TGTGCCAGCAGTCGGACGACTGGTGGCTACACCTTC.